This T cell receptor beta chain was documented in a study of early T cells in non-severe SARS-CoV-2 infection. cDNA molecules, individually, were tagged with unique molecular identifiers. In TCRdb, the 5' RACE reads were re-called with MiXCR into one record per CDR3 protein. The sample records about 56,000 distinct CDR3 sequences, 8% to 11% being singletons. Germline assignment: CDR1 SQVTM and CDR2 ANQGSEA. J was trimmed by 7 bases and V by 5 bases; bases with no gene match: 8. This CDR3 comprises 13 residues. At least ten counts were recorded for this clonotype. This clonotype originated in an adult who was a healthcare worker with PCR-confirmed SARS-CoV-2 infection or an uninfected control (not recorded which). Sequenced sample: whole blood. The J gene is TRBJ2-5, the V gene TRBV29-1, with 9 bases lining up with TRBD1. The CDR3 reads CSVSGQGQWTQYF. The CDR3 DNA is TGCAGCGTTTCCGGACAGGGGCAGTGGACCCAGTACTTC.